What follows is one T cell receptor (beta chain) and its context. Its antigen remains unknown. Time point in this sample: week 23, last vaccination. The investigators gave 300 ug of mutant IDH1 20-mer peptide in each vaccine dose, together with topical imiquimod. Clones were read by immunoSEQ multiplex PCR, and TCRdb kept only the in-frame ones, dropping some. The data show 43,000 or so clones, around 85% seen once. The data were taken from a study of a mutant IDH1 vaccine in newly diagnosed glioma. Background on the study: Beginning 4-6 weeks after radiotherapy alone, or with temozolomide cycles, vaccination took place. Prior therapy was radiotherapy, temozolomide, or both; most received both. Notes on the study in general: Pseudoprogression apparently tracked independently of changes in top peripheral T cell clonotypes.

V was shortened by 4 bases and J by 4 bases, with 13 bases between the two germline ends. This CDR3 spans 14 amino acids. Germline V CDR1 and CDR2: LGHNA, YNFKEQ. This chain joins TRBV4-2 and TRBJ1-1; tentative D call: TRBD1 (5 bases). The sample here was PBMCs, taken from a glioma patient whose treatment included an IDH1 peptide vaccine. The source is a young woman with glioma. Some clones in this sample may be carry-over from other donors' samples. The CDR3 here is CASSPLGGGTEAFF. In nucleotides, the CDR3 is TGTGCCAGCAGCCCCCTGGGGGGAGGCACTGAAGCTTTCTTT.